These 30 T cell receptor beta chains were sequenced from one sample in a study of cytomegalovirus exposure and HLA in healthy donors. PCR involved 60 Vbeta and 13 Jbeta primers. Generated by immunoSEQ multiplex PCR, the TCRdb table keeps only in-frame clones and is missing some. The sample lists about 90,000 clones, under 85% occurring once. The sample was PBMCs. These receptor sequences come from a man aged 25-45 years in good health and CMV-seronegative.

J is TRBJ1-4 and V is TRBV5-1, with D unresolved. This CDR3 region has 14 residues. CDR1 and CDR2 from the germline V gene are SGHRS and YFSETQ. V lost 5 bases and J lost 5, with 13 bases in between. The CDR3 loop is CASRSDTGNEKLFF. CDR3 nucleotides: TGCGCCAGCAGGTCTGACACGGGAAATGAAAAACTGTTTTTT.

This clone appeared a single time. V gene TRBV6-1 combines with J gene TRBJ1-1; TRBD1 matches 8 bases. The V segment lost 6 bases and the J segment 3 bases; nucleotides outside the gene matches: 9. The CDR3 sequence is 15 residues long. Germline CDR1 and CDR2: MNHNS and SASEGT. The CDR3 nucleotides read TGTGCCAGCAGGATTAGACAGGGGCCGGACACTGAAGCTTTCTTT. As protein: CASRIRQGPDTEAFF.

The chain is built from TRBV5-1 and TRBJ1-5; the match to TRBD1 covers 7 bases. The germline V gene has CDR1 SGHRS and CDR2 YFSETQ. The junction had 5 bases not matched to a gene; V was cut back by 1 base and J by 4 bases. This CDR3 is built from 15 residues. CDR3 bases: TGCGCCAGCAGCTTGAGGGGACAGATAAATCAGCCCCAGCATTTT. The encoded protein is CASSLRGQINQPQHF.

The chain has TRBV5-5 and TRBJ2-7, with 7 nucleotides matching TRBD2. CDR3 size: 13 residues. Per germline, CDR1 SGHKS and CDR2 YYEKEE (reference sequence). The V segment lost 4 bases and the J segment 1 base; nucleotides outside the gene matches: 2. CDR3 DNA: TGTGCCAGCAGCCACGGGGGGTCCTACGAGCAGTACTTC. Amino acid sequence: CASSHGGSYEQYF.

The J gene is TRBJ1-2, the V gene TRBV5-6; 11 bases map to TRBD1. From germline, CDR1 is SGHDT and CDR2 YYEEEE. V trimming: 4 bases; J trimming: 1 base; junction bases outside the gene matches: 9. CDR3 length equals 17 residues. CDR3 sequence: CASSPWTGGEFNYGYTF. The CDR3 bases are TGTGCCAGCAGCCCGTGGACAGGGGGCGAATTTAACTATGGCTACACCTTC.

The chain carries TRBV25-1 and TRBJ1-1; D is unresolved. The CDR3 has 13 amino acids. The germline V gene has CDR1 MGHDK and CDR2 SYGVNS. V lost 5 bases, J lost 2 bases, and 9 bases lay in between. CDR3 region: CASSQVRNTEAFF. CDR3 DNA: TGTGCCAGCAGTCAGGTTCGCAACACTGAAGCTTTCTTT. Supplemented by reference TRBV25-1 and TRBJ1-1, the full variable domain reads EADIYQTPRYLVIGTGKKITLECSQTMGHDKMYWYQQDPGMELHLIHYSYGVNSTEKGDLSSESTVSRIRTEHFPLTLESARPSHTSQYLCASSQVRNTEAFFGQGTRLTVV.

The chain is built from TRBV9 and TRBJ1-1, with D possibly matching TRBD1 (5 bases). The CDR3 spans 13 residues. Germline V gene lookup returns CDR1 SGDLS and CDR2 YYNGEE. Trimming cost V 4 bases and J 5 bases, with 12 bases left between them. The CDR3 nucleotides are TGTGCCAGCAGCCCGCAGGGTGCGACTGAAGCTTTCTTT. Amino acid sequence: CASSPQGATEAFF.

V usage is TRBV5-1 and J usage is TRBJ1-1, with D unresolved. Per the germline V gene, CDR1 is SGHRS and CDR2 is YFSETQ. The CDR3 loop spans 14 amino acids. The V end was cut by 4 bases, the J end by 3 bases, with 13 bases between. In nucleotides, the CDR3 is TGCGCCAGCAGCCCGGGAGGAAGGGACACTGAAGCTTTCTTT. Amino acid sequence: CASSPGGRDTEAFF.

The V gene is TRBV7-9, the J gene TRBJ1-1; D perhaps matches TRBD1 (6 bases). The CDR3 consists of 14 residues. CDR1 is SEHNR, CDR2 FQNEAQ, per germline (reference sequence). V lost 5 bases to trimming and J lost 7 bases, with 17 bases between them. CDR3 residues: CASSLQPGTSEAFF. CDR3 nucleotide sequence: TGTGCCAGCAGCCTCCAACCCGGGACAAGTGAAGCTTTCTTT.

The CDR3 nucleotides are TGCGCCAGCAGCACCGGGGGGACTGAAGCTTTCTTT. This codes for CASSTGGTEAFF. This sequence joins TRBV5-1 and TRBJ1-1; D may be TRBD1 (5 bases). With 4 bases removed from V and 5 bases from J, the gap between germline ends came to 9 bases. Germline CDR1 reads SGHRS; CDR2 reads YFSETQ. This CDR3 has 12 residues.

The chain uses TRBV2 and TRBJ1-5; 9 nucleotides align to TRBD1. V shed 7 bases, J shed 0 bases, and the junction held 4 bases outside the gene matches. Germline-derived CDR1 and CDR2 are SNHLY and FYNNEI. CDR3 length equals 15 residues. The CDR3 reads CASTTGQGSNQPQHF. The CDR3 bases are TGTGCCAGCACTACGGGACAGGGTAGCAATCAGCCCCAGCATTTT.

This clone was detected once. The V gene is TRBV11-3, the J gene TRBJ2-3; TRBD2 aligns across 7 bases. Trimming took 5 bases from V and 3 from J; bases not matched to a gene: 2. The CDR3 sequence is 13 residues long. In germline, CDR1 is SGHNT, CDR2 YENEEA. CDR3 sequence (DNA): TGTGCCAGCAGCCCGGGGGGAACAGATACGCAGTATTTT. Translation gives CASSPGGTDTQYF.

This clone occurred a few times. The V call is TRBV4-3, the J call TRBJ2-7, with a possible D match to TRBD1 (6 bases). This CDR3 has 15 amino acids. Trimming shortened V by 0 bases and J by 0 bases, and 9 bases separated the two germline ends. CDR1 is LGHNA, CDR2 YSLEER, per germline. The CDR3 nucleotides read TGCGCCAGCAGCCAAGAGGGCAGGGGCTCCTACGAGCAGTACTTC. Translating it yields CASSQEGRGSYEQYF.

In this sample, this clone is medium-sized. This chain connects TRBV4-1 to TRBJ2-7, with unresolved D. This CDR3 spans 15 amino acids. CDR1 is MGHRA, CDR2 YSYEKL, per germline. V lost 0 bases to trimming and J lost 5 bases, with 14 bases between them. This CDR3 is CASSQDPTRRDEQYF. The CDR3 DNA is TGCGCCAGCAGCCAAGATCCGACAAGGCGAGACGAGCAGTACTTC.

V is TRBV5-1 and J is TRBJ1-5; TRBD1 aligns across 8 bases. The J segment lost 4 bases and the V segment lost 4 bases, leaving 4 bases of the junction unmatched. The CDR3 covers 14 residues. The V gene's germline CDR1 is SGHRS and CDR2 YFSETQ. As DNA, the CDR3 is TGCGCCAGCAGCGTTGGACAGGGTAATCAGCCCCAGCATTTT. It is translated as CASSVGQGNQPQHF.

The V gene is TRBV19, the J gene TRBJ1-2; 8 nucleotides agree with TRBD1. V was pared by 5 bases and J by 7 bases, with 3 bases of the junction left unmatched. The V gene's germline CDR1 is LNHDA and CDR2 SQIVND (reference sequence). This CDR3 is built from 12 residues. The CDR3 protein is CASSGQGRGYTF. The DNA of the CDR3 is TGTGCCAGTAGTGGACAGGGTCGTGGCTACACCTTC.

The V and J genes are TRBV6-1 and TRBJ1-1; D is unresolved. This CDR3 region has 9 residues. Trimming took 5 bases from V and 11 from J, leaving 6 bases between them. Germline values: CDR1 MNHNS, CDR2 SASEGT. As DNA, the CDR3 is TGTGCCAGCAGTTCCAGGGCTTTCTTT. Protein: CASSSRAFF.

This clone showed up just a few times. The chain couples TRBV29-1 to TRBJ1-5; D is possibly TRBD1 (6 bases). V lost 2 bases and J lost 6, with 17 bases in between. Germline values: CDR1 SQVTM, CDR2 ANQGSEA. This CDR3 is 15 amino acids long. The CDR3 sequence is CSVEPWGQGTQPQHF. The CDR3 DNA sequence: TGCAGCGTTGAACCCTGGGGGCAGGGCACTCAGCCCCAGCATTTT.

This sequence joins TRBV28 and TRBJ1-2; no firm D call. This CDR3 is built from 14 residues. Germline assignment: CDR1 MDHEN and CDR2 SYDVKM. V lost 5 bases and J 5 bases, leaving 15 bases between the germline ends. The CDR3 region is CASSAPGGAYGYTF. DNA of the CDR3: TGTGCCAGCAGTGCTCCGGGTGGAGCTTATGGCTACACCTTC.

V usage is TRBV7-9 and J usage is TRBJ1-1; D might be TRBD1 (6 bases). The V and J ends lost 3 bases and 7 bases respectively, with 12 bases between them. The CDR3 is made up of 13 amino acids. Germline CDR1 reads SEHNR; CDR2 reads FQNEAQ (reference sequence). CDR3 nucleotides: TGTGCCAGCAGCTTGTCAGGGGATGGTGAAGCTTTCTTT. Residues: CASSLSGDGEAFF. The entire variable domain, with the rest obtained from reference TRBV7-9 and TRBJ1-1, is as follows: DTGVSQNPRHKITKRGQNVTFRCDPISEHNRLYWYRQTLGQGPEFLTYFQNEAQLEKSRLLSDRFSAERPKGSFSTLEIQRTEQGDSAMYLCASSLSGDGEAFFGQGTRLTVV.

This clone was detected a few times. The V and J genes are TRBV25-1 and TRBJ1-2; tentative D call: TRBD1 (6 bases). Germline V gives CDR1 MGHDK, CDR2 SYGVNS. This CDR3 has 13 amino acids. Deletions cut 6 bases from V and 4 bases from J, with 12 bases between. Written as DNA, the CDR3 is TGTGCCAGCAGCTTACAGGGAAGCTATGGCTACACCTTC. This codes for CASSLQGSYGYTF.

This chain joins TRBV7-2 and TRBJ1-1; 7 bases are a match to TRBD1. With 1 base clipped from V and 11 bases from J, the junction kept 7 bases outside the gene matches. The CDR3 totals 13 residues. Germline values: CDR1 SGHTA, CDR2 FQGNSA. CDR3: CASSLGQGRGAFF. In DNA form, the CDR3 reads TGTGCCAGCAGCTTAGGACAGGGAAGGGGGGCTTTCTTT.

CDR3 bases: TGTGCCAGCAGCTTAGGACAGGAGAATGAAAAACTGTTTTTT. Amino acid sequence: CASSLGQENEKLFF. This chain connects TRBV7-9 to TRBJ1-4; weak D call: TRBD1 (6 bases). The V end lost 1 base, the J end lost 5 bases, and 8 bases lay between the germline ends. CDR1 is SEHNR and CDR2 is FQNEAQ in the germline V gene (reference sequence). The CDR3 has 14 amino acids.

This chain joins TRBV2 and TRBJ2-7; 8 bases line up with TRBD2. The V gene end was trimmed by 6 bases and the J gene end by 1 base; junction bases not matched to a gene: 8. The CDR3 runs to 15 residues. CDR1 and CDR2 from the germline V gene are SNHLY and FYNNEI. CDR3 bases: TGTGCCAGCAGCCGACTCGCGGGGGGTTCCTACGAGCAGTACTTC. Residues: CASSRLAGGSYEQYF.

J is TRBJ2-7 and V is TRBV7-9; 7 bases agree with TRBD1. Germline CDR1 is SEHNR and CDR2 is FQNEAQ (reference sequence). CDR3 length: 15 residues. The J segment lost 4 bases and the V segment lost 6 bases, leaving 12 bases of the junction unmatched. CDR3 bases: TGTGCCAGCAGAGAAATAACAGGGGAAGGATACGAGCAGTACTTC. Protein: CASREITGEGYEQYF.

The chain joins TRBV2 to TRBJ1-2, with a tentative D call TRBD1 (5 bases). CDR1 and CDR2 from the germline V gene are SNHLY and FYNNEI. V was pared by 2 bases and J by 2 bases, with 9 bases between. The CDR3 has 14 amino acids. CDR3 loop: CASSEFKGNYGYTF. The CDR3 DNA reads as TGTGCCAGCAGTGAATTTAAGGGGAACTATGGCTACACCTTC. The full variable domain, rest sourced from reference TRBV2 and TRBJ1-2, is EPEVTQTPSHQVTQMGQEVILRCVPISNHLYFYWYRQILGQKVEFLVSFYNNEISEKSEIFDDQFSVERPDGSNFTLKIRSTKLEDSAMYFCASSEFKGNYGYTFGSGTRLTVV.

This clone turned up a few times. This chain joins TRBV7-2 and TRBJ1-1, with D possibly being TRBD1 (5 bases). The CDR3 length is 13 residues. CDR1 and CDR2 (germline): SGHTA, FQGNSA. V lost 5 bases to trimming and J lost 4 bases, with 11 bases between them. For the CDR3, the DNA is TGTGCCAGCAGCGCCAGGGCTAGCACTGAAGCTTTCTTT. The encoded protein is CASSARASTEAFF.

The chain links TRBV5-5 to TRBJ1-6, with D possibly TRBD1 on 6 matching bases. With 4 bases removed from V and 13 bases from J, the gap between germline ends came to 15 bases. Germline values: CDR1 SGHKS, CDR2 YYEKEE (reference sequence). The CDR3 is made up of 13 amino acids. DNA of the CDR3: TGTGCCAGCAGCAGACTTACAGGGTGGCCCCTCCACTTT. This gives the protein CASSRLTGWPLHF.

The rearrangement uses TRBV7-9 and TRBJ1-1; TRBD1 agrees at 8 bases. The CDR3 loop spans 17 amino acids. The junction had 10 bases not matched to a gene; V was cut back by 4 bases and J by 0 bases. Germline lookup yields CDR1 SEHNR and CDR2 FQNEAQ (reference sequence). The CDR3 DNA is TGTGCCAGCAGCTACTCCGGGACAGGATTCTTGAACACTGAAGCTTTCTTT. Translation: CASSYSGTGFLNTEAFF.

This clone was seen once. This chain links TRBV29-1 with TRBJ1-1, with 9 bases identical to TRBD1. This CDR3 comprises 16 residues. After removal of 4 bases from V and 7 bases from J, the junction contained 16 bases not matched to a gene. Germline CDR1 is SQVTM and CDR2 is ANQGSEA. The CDR3, as DNA: TGCAGCGTTGTGGGGAGTTCAACAGGGGGCCGCAATGAAGCTTTCTTT. It translates to CSVVGSSTGGRNEAFF.